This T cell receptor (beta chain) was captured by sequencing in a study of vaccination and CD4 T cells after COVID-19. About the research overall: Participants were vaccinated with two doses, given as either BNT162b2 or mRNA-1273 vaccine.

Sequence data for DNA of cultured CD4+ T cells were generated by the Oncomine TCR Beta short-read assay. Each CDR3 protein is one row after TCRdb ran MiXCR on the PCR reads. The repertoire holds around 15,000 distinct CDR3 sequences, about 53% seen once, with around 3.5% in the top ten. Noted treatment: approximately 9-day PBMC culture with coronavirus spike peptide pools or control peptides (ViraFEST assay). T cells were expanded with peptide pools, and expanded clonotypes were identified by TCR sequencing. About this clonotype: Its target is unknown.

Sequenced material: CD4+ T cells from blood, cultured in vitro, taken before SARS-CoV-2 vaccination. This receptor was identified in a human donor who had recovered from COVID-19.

DNA for the CDR3: TGTGCCAGCAGCTTGGATAGCGGGGCAGAGACCCAGTACTTC. Translation gives CASSLDSGAETQYF. This chain joins TRBV5-4 and TRBJ2-5; 8 bases are shared with TRBD2. CDR3 size: 14 residues. J lost 4 bases, V lost 0 bases, and 2 bases had no gene match. CDR1 is SGHNT, CDR2 YYREEE, per germline (reference sequence).